These 22 T cell receptor beta chains were all obtained from the same sample, sequenced in a study of T-cell reconstitution after alpha-beta-depleted transplantation in children. Preparation of the TCRbeta library was carried out with unique molecular identifiers. TCRdb itself ran the PCR reads through MiXCR, one entry per CDR3 protein. The sample yields around 300,000 distinct CDR3 sequences, approximately 20% seen once. Specimen: PBMCs, mostly from graft donor cells, collected 180 days after TCRalphabeta/CD19-depleted stem cell transplant. Receptors originate from a male patient between 5 and 17 years old who had a stem cell transplant for acute lymphoblastic leukemia, so the T cells may come from the graft donor.

The J gene is TRBJ2-3, the V gene TRBV20-1, with TRBD2 as a possible D gene (5 bases). Germline loops: CDR1 DFQATT, CDR2 SNEGSKA (reference sequence). The V gene lost 3 bases and the J gene lost 5 bases, with 12 bases spanning the gap. This CDR3 is built from 13 residues. CDR3 in amino acids: CSASPGTIDTQYF. CDR3 DNA sequence: TGCAGTGCTAGCCCGGGAACGATAGATACGCAGTATTTT.

The chain combines TRBV5-1 with TRBJ2-3; TRBD2 aligns across 14 bases. This CDR3 contains 18 residues. The germline V gene has CDR1 SGHRS and CDR2 YFSETQ. The V gene end was trimmed by 1 base and the J gene end by 2 bases; junction bases not matched to a gene: 6. CDR3 sequence reads: CASSLFPGLAGDTDTQYF. The CDR3 region has the DNA TGCGCCAGCAGCTTGTTTCCGGGACTAGCGGGAGACACAGATACGCAGTATTTT.

The chain recombines TRBV7-9 with TRBJ1-1, with unresolved D. The CDR3 loop spans 14 amino acids. Germline V CDR1 and CDR2: SEHNR, FQNEAQ (reference sequence). Trimming stripped 2 bases from V and 0 bases from J, with 7 bases between. This CDR3 reads CASSLPIMNTEAFF. The CDR3 DNA reads TGTGCCAGCAGCTTACCCATCATGAACACTGAAGCTTTCTTT.

This clonotype was counted only a few times. The J gene is TRBJ2-1, the V gene TRBV20-1, with 8 bases fitting TRBD1. Germline assignment: CDR1 DFQATT and CDR2 SNEGSKA (reference sequence). The CDR3 runs 14 residues. V was pared by 6 bases and J by 2 bases, with 6 bases of the junction left unmatched. The CDR3 sequence is CSAPDRAPYNEQFF. Here the CDR3 DNA reads TGCAGTGCCCCGGACAGGGCTCCCTACAATGAGCAGTTCTTC.

The V gene is TRBV27, the J gene TRBJ2-1, with 11 bases fitting TRBD2. After removal of 3 bases from V and 6 bases from J, the junction contained 7 bases not matched to a gene. The CDR3 loop spans 16 amino acids. Germline-derived CDR1 and CDR2 are MNHEY and SMNVEV (reference sequence). CDR3 sequence reads: CASSLRLAGLGNEQFF. CDR3 coding DNA: TGTGCCAGCAGTTTGAGACTAGCGGGATTGGGCAATGAGCAGTTCTTC.

The genes are TRBV4-1 and TRBJ1-2; weak D call: TRBD1 (5 bases). Germline CDR1 is MGHRA and CDR2 is YSYEKL. This CDR3 is 13 amino acids long. Trimming took off 5 bases at V and 13 bases at J, with 20 bases between the two ends. The CDR3: CASSYSGAAGRTF. CDR3 nucleotides: TGCGCCAGCAGCTACTCCGGGGCCGCCGGGCGCACCTTC.

V usage is TRBV7-9 and J usage is TRBJ1-3; D gene ambiguous. In germline, CDR1 is SEHNR, CDR2 FQNEAQ (reference sequence). V lost 5 bases to trimming and J lost 0 bases, with 14 bases between them. The CDR3 runs to 16 residues. CDR3 sequence (DNA): TGTGCCAGCAGCCAAGCCCTATCTCCCTCTGGAAACACCATATATTTT. Translated, it gives CASSQALSPSGNTIYF.

The chain joins TRBV4-3 to TRBJ2-1; 14 bases fit TRBD2. J was trimmed by 0 bases and V by 3 bases; bases with no gene match: 19. This CDR3 region has 23 residues. From germline, CDR1 is LGHNA and CDR2 YSLEER. CDR3 sequence (DNA): TGCGCCAGCAGCCATCCCAAGATGGTAGGGAGACTAGCGGGAGGGAGCTCCTACAATGAGCAGTTCTTC. Its protein product is CASSHPKMVGRLAGGSSYNEQFF.

This clonotype has just a few counts. The chain employs TRBV18 and TRBJ2-1; 9 nucleotides match TRBD2. V gave up 6 bases and J gave up 8 bases; unmatched junction bases: 8. Germline-derived CDR1 and CDR2 are KGHSH and LQKENI. The CDR3 runs 14 residues. In DNA form, the CDR3 reads TGTGCCAGCTCGCGCGGGAGGGCCGGATATGAGCAGTTCTTC. This sequence encodes CASSRGRAGYEQFF.

The chain combines TRBV20-1 with TRBJ2-1; D is possibly TRBD2 (6 bases). Germline CDR1 and CDR2: DFQATT and SNEGSKA (reference sequence). The CDR3 has 13 amino acids. V shed 5 bases and J shed 6 bases, with 14 bases lying between them. CDR3 in amino acids: CSAPREWSNEQFF. Written as DNA, the CDR3 is TGCAGTGCTCCTCGGGAGTGGTCCAATGAGCAGTTCTTC.

The chain is built from TRBV5-1 and TRBJ2-5; D perhaps matches TRBD1 (6 bases). V was clipped by 1 base and J by 4 bases, with 11 bases between them. From germline, CDR1 is SGHRS and CDR2 YFSETQ. The CDR3 covers 14 residues. The CDR3 region is CASSLTGNRETQYF. CDR3 bases: TGCGCCAGCAGCTTGACAGGGAACAGAGAGACCCAGTACTTC.

There are a few counts of this clonotype. The rearrangement joins TRBV28 to TRBJ1-5, with D hard to call. This CDR3 comprises 15 residues. Germline values: CDR1 MDHEN, CDR2 SYDVKM. The V and J ends lost 6 bases and 0 bases respectively, with 12 bases between them. The DNA of the CDR3 is TGTGCCAGCAGGCAACTGGAAAATAGCAATCAGCCCCAGCATTTT. Translation gives CASRQLENSNQPQHF.

This clonotype appeared a single time. The chain carries TRBV4-1 and TRBJ1-4, with 8 bases fitting TRBD1. The V gene's germline CDR1 is MGHRA and CDR2 YSYEKL. Unmatched junction bases numbered 9, after V lost 2 bases and J lost 7 bases. The CDR3 contains 16 residues. In DNA form, the CDR3 reads TGCGCCAGCAGCCAATTCGCCGGGACAGGAGGTGAAAAACTGTTTTTT. Its protein product is CASSQFAGTGGEKLFF.

This clonotype was found once. The chain joins TRBV18 to TRBJ2-7, with D perhaps matching TRBD1 (5 bases). This CDR3 is built from 14 residues. CDR1 is KGHSH and CDR2 is LQKENI in the germline V gene. V lost 3 bases to trimming and J lost 6 bases, with 15 bases between them. The CDR3 DNA reads TGTGCCAGCTCACCGACGCAGGGTCCCGCCGAGCAGTACTTC. Translation: CASSPTQGPAEQYF.

CDR3 region: CASSSVGGNTEAFF. The CDR3 DNA sequence: TGTGCCAGCAGCTCAGTAGGGGGGAACACTGAAGCTTTCTTT. This chain links TRBV7-3 with TRBJ1-1, with D tentatively TRBD1 (6 bases). Germline CDR1 is SGHTA and CDR2 is FQGTGA. The length of the CDR3 is 14 residues. Trimming stripped 4 bases from V and 1 base from J, with 10 bases between.

The chain is built from TRBV5-1 and TRBJ2-5, with D perhaps TRBD1 (5 bases). The CDR3 is 14 amino acids. The ends were cut back, 7 bases at V and 1 base at J, with 14 bases in the middle. Germline V gene data show CDR1 as SGHRS and CDR2 as YFSETQ. The CDR3: CASSNRNTQETQYF. The CDR3 nucleotides read TGCGCCAGCTCTAACAGGAATACCCAAGAGACCCAGTACTTC.

V and J are TRBV21-1 and TRBJ1-5; TRBD1, the table's D call, lacks a check against the DNA. TRBV21-1 is a recognized pseudogene. The CDR3 consists of 16 residues. The chain's CDR3 is CASSGETGGLVGPQHF. The CDR3 bases are TGTGCCAGCAGCGGCGAGACAGGGGGCCTGGTCGGGCCCCAGCATTTT.

This sequence joins TRBV29-1 and TRBJ2-7, with 10 bases matching TRBD2. With 5 bases clipped from V and 0 bases from J, the junction kept 10 bases outside the gene matches. The CDR3 is 16 amino acids. Germline V gene lookup returns CDR1 SQVTM and CDR2 ANQGSEA. The CDR3 loop reads CSVRPGTSASSYEQYF. CDR3 nucleotide sequence: TGCAGCGTTCGCCCCGGGACTAGCGCCTCCTCCTACGAGCAGTACTTC.

This chain joins TRBV20-1 and TRBJ2-5, with 7 bases matching TRBD2. Trimming at V came to 6 bases and at J to 3 bases, leaving 4 bases not matched to a gene. This CDR3 is built from 12 residues. The germline V gene has CDR1 DFQATT and CDR2 SNEGSKA (reference sequence). In nucleotides, the CDR3 is TGCAGTGCCACTGGACTAGAAGAGACCCAGTACTTC. Translating it yields CSATGLEETQYF.

The V gene is TRBV7-6, the J gene TRBJ2-7; D may be TRBD2 (6 bases). The length of the CDR3 is 16 residues. Trimming removed 4 bases from V and 4 bases from J, with 20 bases in between. Per germline, CDR1 SGHVS and CDR2 FNYEAQ. CDR3 amino acids: CASSSPRNGRTYEQYF. DNA of the CDR3: TGTGCCAGCAGCTCACCGCGGAACGGGAGAACATACGAGCAGTACTTC.

CDR3 in DNA: TGTGCCAGCAGTTCGGACTATCTGGCTGGGGCCAACGTCCTGACTTTC. Protein sequence: CASSSDYLAGANVLTF. The V and J genes are TRBV25-1 and TRBJ2-6, with a weak D call TRBD2 (6 bases). CDR1 and CDR2 (germline): MGHDK, SYGVNS. This CDR3 is 16 amino acids long. V gave up 5 bases and J gave up 2 bases, with 13 bases separating them.

The V and J genes are TRBV9 and TRBJ2-1; perhaps TRBD1 as D (6 bases). Germline assignment: CDR1 SGDLS and CDR2 YYNGEE. CDR3 size: 15 residues. V dropped 1 base and J dropped 7 bases, with 15 bases sitting between them. CDR3 nucleotides: TGTGCCAGCAGCGTATCGGGACACCACCTTAATGAGCAGTTCTTC. It translates to CASSVSGHHLNEQFF. Combining the CDR3 with reference TRBV9 and TRBJ2-1 gives the whole variable domain DSGVTQTPKHLITATGQRVTLRCSPRSGDLSVYWYQQSLDQGLQFLIQYYNGEERAKGNILERFSAQQFPDLHSELNLSSLELGDSALYFCASSVSGHHLNEQFFGPGTRLTVL.